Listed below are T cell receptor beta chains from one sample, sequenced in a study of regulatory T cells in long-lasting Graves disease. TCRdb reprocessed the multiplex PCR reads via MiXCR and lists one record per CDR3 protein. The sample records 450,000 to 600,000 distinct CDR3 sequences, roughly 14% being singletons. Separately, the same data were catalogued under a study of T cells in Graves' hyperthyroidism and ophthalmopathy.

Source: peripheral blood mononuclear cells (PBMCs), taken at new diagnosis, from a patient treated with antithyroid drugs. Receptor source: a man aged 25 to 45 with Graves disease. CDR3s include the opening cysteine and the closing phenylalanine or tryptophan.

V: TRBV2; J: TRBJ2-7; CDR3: CASSEAVVTYEQYF
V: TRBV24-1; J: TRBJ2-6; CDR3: CATSDPHIPGANVLTF
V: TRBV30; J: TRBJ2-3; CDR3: CAWSPTRDRSSF
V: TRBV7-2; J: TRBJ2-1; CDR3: CASSLQLAGGNEQFF
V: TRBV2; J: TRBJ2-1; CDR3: CASSSRLAGGFRNEQFF
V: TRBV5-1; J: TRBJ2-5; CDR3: CASSRGVEETQYF
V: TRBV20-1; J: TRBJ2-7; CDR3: CSARGTGPYEQYF
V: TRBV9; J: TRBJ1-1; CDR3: CASSPNPSGNTEAFF
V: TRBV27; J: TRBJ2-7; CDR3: CASSYSNYPYEQYF
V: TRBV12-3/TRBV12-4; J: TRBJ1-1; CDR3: CASSLNRGEAFF
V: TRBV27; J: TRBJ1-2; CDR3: CASSRQGPNYGYTF
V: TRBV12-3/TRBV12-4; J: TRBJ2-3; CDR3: CASSLTVYTQYF